The 14 T cell receptor beta chains below were found in one sample sequenced in a study of cytomegalovirus exposure and HLA in healthy donors. The PCR ran on 60 Vbeta and 13 Jbeta primers. The protocol was immunoSEQ multiplex PCR, while the TCRdb copy is restricted to in-frame clones and leaves out a portion. The sample has just over 200,000 clones, more than 75% seen once; the top ten hold 2.5% to 3.5%. The sequenced sample consisted of PBMCs. These receptors originate from a woman between 35 and 50 years old in good health and CMV-seronegative.

The J gene is TRBJ2-7, the V gene TRBV6-1, with D possibly TRBD2 on 5 matching bases. Per germline, CDR1 MNHNS and CDR2 SASEGT. The germline V and J ends were trimmed by 8 bases and 1 base, with 12 bases remaining between them. This CDR3 has 13 amino acids. The CDR3 loop is CASEDRTSYEQYF. DNA of the CDR3: TGTGCCAGCGAAGATCGGACTTCCTACGAGCAGTACTTC.

The chain links TRBV15 to TRBJ2-3; maybe TRBD1 (5 bases). Germline loops: CDR1 LNHNV, CDR2 YYDKDF (reference sequence). The CDR3 sequence is 15 residues long. V lost 5 bases and J 0 bases, leaving 12 bases between the germline ends. The CDR3 reads CATSAYRSSTDTQYF. The DNA of the CDR3 is TGTGCCACCAGCGCGTACAGGAGTAGCACAGATACGCAGTATTTT.

This rearrangement joins TRBV7-2 to TRBJ1-1; D gene unclear. The CDR3 runs 14 residues. CDR1 is SGHTA, CDR2 FQGNSA, per germline. V was cut by 3 bases and J by 0 bases, with 8 bases left in between. CDR3 sequence reads: CASSFQSMNTEAFF. Here the CDR3 DNA reads TGTGCCAGCAGCTTTCAAAGCATGAACACTGAAGCTTTCTTT.

This chain connects TRBV5-8 to TRBJ2-7; 7 positions agree with TRBD1. This CDR3 region has 14 residues. Germline assignment: CDR1 SGHTS and CDR2 YDEGEE. J was trimmed by 2 bases and V by 0 bases; bases with no gene match: 2. The CDR3 sequence is CASSLGQGPYEQYF. CDR3 nucleotide sequence: TGTGCCAGCAGCTTGGGACAGGGTCCCTACGAGCAGTACTTC. Using reference TRBV5-8 and TRBJ2-7 for the parts outside the CDR3, the full variable domain is EAGVTQSPTHLIKTRGQQATLRCSPISGHTSVYWYQQALGLGLQFLLWYDEGEERNRGNFPPRFSGRQFPNYSSELNVNALELEDSALYLCASSLGQGPYEQYFGPGTRLTVT.

This sequence joins TRBV6-5 and TRBJ2-7, with TRBD1 matching over 7 bases. Germline V gene sequence: CDR1 MNHEY, CDR2 SVGAGI. J was trimmed by 2 bases and V by 4 bases; bases with no gene match: 11. The CDR3 runs 16 residues. The chain's CDR3 is CASSWFVKGAAYEQYF. CDR3 bases: TGTGCCAGCAGTTGGTTTGTTAAGGGGGCGGCCTACGAGCAGTACTTC.

This clone is deemed medium-sized. This chain joins TRBV2 and TRBJ2-2; D remains unclear. The CDR3 spans 15 residues. The V and J ends lost 4 bases and 3 bases respectively, with 12 bases between them. Germline assignment: CDR1 SNHLY and CDR2 FYNNEI. The CDR3 DNA follows: TGTGCCAGCAGTGGATCCAGGTATTACACCGGGGAGCTGTTTTTT. This gives the protein CASSGSRYYTGELFF.

The genes are TRBV11-3 and TRBJ2-1; 7 bases map to TRBD2. Germline trimming cut 4 bases from V and 8 bases from J; bases unmatched to any gene: 11. The V gene's germline CDR1 is SGHNT and CDR2 YENEEA. The CDR3 is 15 residues long. The DNA of the CDR3 is TGTGCCAGCAGCTCTCTAGCGGCAAAGGGCGATGAGCAGTTCTTC. Its translation is CASSSLAAKGDEQFF.

V usage is TRBV28 and J usage is TRBJ2-7; D uncertain. Germline V CDR1 and CDR2: MDHEN, SYDVKM. V lost 1 base and J 0 bases, leaving 10 bases between the germline ends. CDR3 length equals 15 residues. CDR3 nucleotide sequence: TGTGCCAGCAGTTTATTAGTTGGTAGCTCCTACGAGCAGTACTTC. Protein: CASSLLVGSSYEQYF.

The chain links TRBV28 to TRBJ1-2; D not resolved. The V gene's germline CDR1 is MDHEN and CDR2 SYDVKM. Trimming removed 4 bases from V and 3 bases from J, with 12 bases in between. CDR3 length: 14 amino acids. The CDR3 region has the DNA TGTGCCAGCAGTTCGGGGTCCTATCACTATGGCTACACCTTC. This translates into CASSSGSYHYGYTF.

The genes are TRBV10-3 and TRBJ1-1, with a tentative D call TRBD1 (6 bases). Germline CDR1 ENHRY, CDR2 SYGVKD. Between the trimmed V and J ends, which lost 6 bases and 0 bases, there was a span of 14 bases. This CDR3 is 15 amino acids long. The CDR3 coding sequence is TGTGCCATCAGCCCAGGGGAGATAGTGAACACTGAAGCTTTCTTT. It translates to CAISPGEIVNTEAFF.

V and J are TRBV4-2 and TRBJ2-7; D uncertain. V lost 0 bases and J lost 3, with 6 bases in between. CDR3 length: 13 amino acids. Germline V gene lookup returns CDR1 LGHNA and CDR2 YNFKEQ. The CDR3 spells CASSQDSGYEQYF. The CDR3 DNA follows: TGTGCCAGCAGCCAAGATTCAGGCTACGAGCAGTACTTC.

The chain links TRBV28 to TRBJ2-7; D is perhaps TRBD2 (6 bases). V was shortened by 6 bases and J by 0 bases, with 9 bases between the two germline ends. CDR3 length: 13 residues. From germline, CDR1 is MDHEN and CDR2 SYDVKM. The CDR3 loop reads CASRGGLSYEQYF. In DNA, the CDR3 is TGTGCCAGCAGGGGGGGACTCTCCTACGAGCAGTACTTC.

The chain uses TRBV7-3 and TRBJ2-3; maybe TRBD2 (5 bases). Germline CDR1 and CDR2: SGHTA and FQGTGA. Trimming removed 5 bases from V and 4 bases from J, with 19 bases in between. This CDR3 is built from 16 residues. The CDR3 region has the DNA TGTGCCAGCAGCGTCAGCGGACCCCCCGGAGCAGATACGCAGTATTTT. This translates into CASSVSGPPGADTQYF. Filled out from reference TRBV7-3 and TRBJ2-3, the complete variable domain reads GAGVSQTPSNKVTEKGKYVELRCDPISGHTALYWYRQSLGQGPEFLIYFQGTGAADDSGLPNDRFFAVRPEGSVSTLKIQRTERGDSAVYLCASSVSGPPGADTQYFGPGTRLTVL.

V is TRBV19 and J is TRBJ1-2; 8 bases line up with TRBD1. The CDR3 spans 16 residues. The J segment lost 3 bases and the V segment lost 6 bases, leaving 12 bases of the junction unmatched. CDR1 is LNHDA, CDR2 SQIVND, per germline (reference sequence). The CDR3 DNA follows: TGTGCCAGTAGCCGCAGGGGGACAGGAACGCACTATGGCTACACCTTC. Its translation is CASSRRGTGTHYGYTF.